One T cell receptor beta chain is described in this entry. This record comes from a study of blood T cell repertoires in COVID-19. For the study at large: The United States, Italy and Spain provided the acute and convalescent COVID-19 samples. Nucleic acid was either cDNA or gDNA, and it came from T cells, B-cell-depleted T cells, or PBMCs.

From germline, CDR1 is SGHTA and CDR2 FQGNSA. The CDR3 spans 15 residues. Unmatched junction bases numbered 4, after V lost 0 bases and J lost 2 bases. Per the original data handling: Using reference gene primer amplification, nucleated cell counts were estimated. Measured with immunoSEQ multiplex PCR; TCRdb has only the in-frame clones, and not every one. V, J and clone size reflect that table, while D and trimming were determined from the DNA. In the table there are approximately 170,000 clones, almost 85% of which are singletons. The sequenced sample consisted of peripheral blood. The chain joins TRBV7-2 to TRBJ2-7; 7 positions match TRBD2. The clonotype originates from a woman over 75 with COVID-19, enrolled during active disease. The CDR3 bases are TGTGCCAGCAGCTTAGCGCGAGGGAGGGCCTACGAGCAGTACTTC. It is translated as CASSLARGRAYEQYF.